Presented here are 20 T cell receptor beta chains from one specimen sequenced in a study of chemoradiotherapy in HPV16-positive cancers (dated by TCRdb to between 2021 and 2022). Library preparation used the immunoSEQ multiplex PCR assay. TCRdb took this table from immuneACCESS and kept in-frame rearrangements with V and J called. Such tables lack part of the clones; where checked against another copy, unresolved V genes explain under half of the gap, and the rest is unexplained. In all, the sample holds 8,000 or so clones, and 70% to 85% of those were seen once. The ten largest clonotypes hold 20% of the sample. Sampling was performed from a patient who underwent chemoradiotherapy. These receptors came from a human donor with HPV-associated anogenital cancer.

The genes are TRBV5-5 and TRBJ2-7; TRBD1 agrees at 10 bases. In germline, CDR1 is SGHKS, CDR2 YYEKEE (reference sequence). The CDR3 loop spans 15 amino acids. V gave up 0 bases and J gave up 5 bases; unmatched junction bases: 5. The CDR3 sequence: CASSLEGQGIDEQYF. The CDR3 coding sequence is TGTGCCAGCAGCTTGGAGGGACAGGGGATAGACGAGCAGTACTTC.

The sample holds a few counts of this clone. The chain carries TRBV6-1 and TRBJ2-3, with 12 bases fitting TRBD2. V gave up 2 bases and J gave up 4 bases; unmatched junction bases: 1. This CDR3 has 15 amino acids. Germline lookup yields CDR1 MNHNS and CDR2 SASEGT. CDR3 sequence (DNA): TGTGCCAGCAGTGAACTAGCGGGGGGGCCAGATACGCAGTATTTT. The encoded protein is CASSELAGGPDTQYF.

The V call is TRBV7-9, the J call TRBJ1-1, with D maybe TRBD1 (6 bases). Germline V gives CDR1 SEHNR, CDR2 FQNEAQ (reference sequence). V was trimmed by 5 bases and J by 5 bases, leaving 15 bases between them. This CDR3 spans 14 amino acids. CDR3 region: CASSPRQVRTEAFF. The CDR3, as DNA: TGTGCCAGCAGCCCCCGACAGGTTCGGACTGAAGCTTTCTTT.

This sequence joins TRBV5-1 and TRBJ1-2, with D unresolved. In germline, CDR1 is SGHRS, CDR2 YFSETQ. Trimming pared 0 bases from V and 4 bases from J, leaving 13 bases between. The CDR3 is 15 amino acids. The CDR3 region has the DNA TGCGCCAGCAGCTTGGCACGTCCGGGTTCCTATGGCTACACCTTC. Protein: CASSLARPGSYGYTF.

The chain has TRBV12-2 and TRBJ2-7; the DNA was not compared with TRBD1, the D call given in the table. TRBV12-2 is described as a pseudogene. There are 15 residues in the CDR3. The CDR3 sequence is CASRRAAKGAGEQYF. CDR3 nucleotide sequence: TGTGCAAGTCGTAGGGCCGCGAAGGGGGCGGGCGAGCAGTACTTC.

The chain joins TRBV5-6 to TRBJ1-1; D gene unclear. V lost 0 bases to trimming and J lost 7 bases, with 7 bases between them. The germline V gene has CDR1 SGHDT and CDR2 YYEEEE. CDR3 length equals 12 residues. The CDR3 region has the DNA TGTGCCAGCAGCTTGGTTGGCGGTGAAGCTTTCTTT. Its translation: CASSLVGGEAFF.

The CDR3 sequence: CASSQPRKGISQETQYF. DNA of the CDR3: TGTGCCAGCAGCCAGCCCCGAAAAGGGATCTCCCAAGAGACCCAGTACTTC. This sequence joins TRBV14 and TRBJ2-5, with D hard to call. Germline CDR1 reads SGHDN; CDR2 reads FVKESK. Trimming removed 3 bases from V and 1 base from J, with 18 bases in between. The CDR3 covers 17 residues.

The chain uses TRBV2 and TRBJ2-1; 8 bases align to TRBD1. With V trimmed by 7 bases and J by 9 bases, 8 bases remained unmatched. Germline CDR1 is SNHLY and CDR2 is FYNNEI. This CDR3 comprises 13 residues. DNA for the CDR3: TGTGCCAGCAAAGGGACAGGCGGAAGTGAGCAGTTCTTC. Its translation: CASKGTGGSEQFF.

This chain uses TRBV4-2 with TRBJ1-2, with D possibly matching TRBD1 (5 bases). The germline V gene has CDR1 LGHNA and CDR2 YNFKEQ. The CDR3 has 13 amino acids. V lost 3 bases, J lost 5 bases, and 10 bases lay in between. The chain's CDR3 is CASSQGPLYGYTF. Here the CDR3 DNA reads TGTGCCAGCAGCCAGGGACCTTTATATGGCTACACCTTC.

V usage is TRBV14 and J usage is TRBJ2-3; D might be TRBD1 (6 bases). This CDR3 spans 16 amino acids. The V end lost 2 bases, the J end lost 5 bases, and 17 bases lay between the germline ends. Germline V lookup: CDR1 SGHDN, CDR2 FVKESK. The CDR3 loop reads CASSQTNRQVKDTQYF. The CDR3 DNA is TGTGCCAGCAGCCAAACCAACCGACAGGTTAAAGATACGCAGTATTTT.

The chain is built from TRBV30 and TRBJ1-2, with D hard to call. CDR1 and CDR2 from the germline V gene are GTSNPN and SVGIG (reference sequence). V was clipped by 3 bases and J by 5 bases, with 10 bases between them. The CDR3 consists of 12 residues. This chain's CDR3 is CAWRRREYGYTF. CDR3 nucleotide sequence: TGTGCCTGGAGGAGACGGGAGTATGGCTACACCTTC.

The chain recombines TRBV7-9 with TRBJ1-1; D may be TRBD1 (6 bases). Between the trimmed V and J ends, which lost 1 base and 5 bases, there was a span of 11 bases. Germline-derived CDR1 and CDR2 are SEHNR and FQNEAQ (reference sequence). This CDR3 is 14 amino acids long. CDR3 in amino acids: CASSLEGGRTEAFF. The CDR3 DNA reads TGTGCCAGCAGCTTAGAGGGGGGACGTACTGAAGCTTTCTTT.

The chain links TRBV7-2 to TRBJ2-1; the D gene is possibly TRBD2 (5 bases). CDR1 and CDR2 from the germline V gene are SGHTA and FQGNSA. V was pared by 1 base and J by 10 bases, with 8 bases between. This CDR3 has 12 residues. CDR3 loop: CASSLEVAEQFF. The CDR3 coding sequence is TGTGCCAGCAGCTTAGAAGTAGCGGAGCAGTTCTTC.

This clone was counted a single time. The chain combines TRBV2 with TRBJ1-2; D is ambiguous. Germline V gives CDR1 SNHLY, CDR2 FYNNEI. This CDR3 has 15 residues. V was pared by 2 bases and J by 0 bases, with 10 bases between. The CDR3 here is CASSELRRANYGYTF. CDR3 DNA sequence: TGTGCCAGCAGTGAACTCCGTAGAGCTAACTATGGCTACACCTTC.

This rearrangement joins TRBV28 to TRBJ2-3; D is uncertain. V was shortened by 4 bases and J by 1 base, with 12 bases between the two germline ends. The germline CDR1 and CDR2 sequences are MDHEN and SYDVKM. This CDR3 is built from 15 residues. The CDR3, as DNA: TGTGCCAGCAGTTCATGGACCCTTCGCACAGATACGCAGTATTTT. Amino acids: CASSSWTLRTDTQYF.

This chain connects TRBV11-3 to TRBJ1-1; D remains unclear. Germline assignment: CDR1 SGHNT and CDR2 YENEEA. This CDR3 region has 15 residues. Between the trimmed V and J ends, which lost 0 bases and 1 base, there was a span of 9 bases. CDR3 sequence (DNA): TGTGCCAGCAGCTTAGATTCTGTGGGGAACACTGAAGCTTTCTTT. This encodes CASSLDSVGNTEAFF.

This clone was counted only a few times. In nucleotides, the CDR3 is TGTGCCAGCAGCCCCCGGGGCCAAGAGACCCAGTACTTC. It encodes CASSPRGQETQYF. The V call is TRBV11-3, the J call TRBJ2-5, with D perhaps TRBD2 (5 bases). The CDR3 sequence is 13 residues long. The germline V gene has CDR1 SGHNT and CDR2 YENEEA. The ends were cut back, 5 bases at V and 1 base at J, with 8 bases in the middle.

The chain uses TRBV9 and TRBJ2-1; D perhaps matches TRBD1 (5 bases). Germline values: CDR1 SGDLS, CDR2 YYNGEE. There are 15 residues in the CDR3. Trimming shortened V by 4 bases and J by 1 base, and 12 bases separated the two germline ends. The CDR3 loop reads CASSTRVDSYNEQFF. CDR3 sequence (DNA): TGTGCCAGCAGCACCAGGGTTGATTCCTACAATGAGCAGTTCTTC.

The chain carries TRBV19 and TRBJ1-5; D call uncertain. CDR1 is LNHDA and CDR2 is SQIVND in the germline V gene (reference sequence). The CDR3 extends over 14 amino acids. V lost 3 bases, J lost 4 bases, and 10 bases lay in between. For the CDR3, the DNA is TGTGCCAGTAGTATCGGGCGTCAAAATCAGCCCCAGCATTTT. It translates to CASSIGRQNQPQHF.

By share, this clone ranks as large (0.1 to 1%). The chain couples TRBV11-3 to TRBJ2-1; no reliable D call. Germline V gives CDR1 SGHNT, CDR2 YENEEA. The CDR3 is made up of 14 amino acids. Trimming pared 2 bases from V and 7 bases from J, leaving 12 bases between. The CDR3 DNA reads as TGTGCCAGCAGCTTATCAGTAGGTTTGAATGAGCAGTTCTTC. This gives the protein CASSLSVGLNEQFF.